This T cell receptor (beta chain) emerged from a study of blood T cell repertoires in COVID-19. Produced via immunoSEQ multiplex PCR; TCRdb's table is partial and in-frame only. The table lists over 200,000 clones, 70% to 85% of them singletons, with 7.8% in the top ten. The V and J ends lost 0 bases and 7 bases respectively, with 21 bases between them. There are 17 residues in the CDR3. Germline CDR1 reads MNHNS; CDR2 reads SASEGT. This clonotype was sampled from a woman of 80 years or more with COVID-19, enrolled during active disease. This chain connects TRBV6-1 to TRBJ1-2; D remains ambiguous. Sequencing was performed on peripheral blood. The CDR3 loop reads CASSEAEMAWAGPGYTF. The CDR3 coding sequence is TGTGCCAGCAGTGAAGCAGAGATGGCCTGGGCTGGGCCTGGCTACACCTTC.